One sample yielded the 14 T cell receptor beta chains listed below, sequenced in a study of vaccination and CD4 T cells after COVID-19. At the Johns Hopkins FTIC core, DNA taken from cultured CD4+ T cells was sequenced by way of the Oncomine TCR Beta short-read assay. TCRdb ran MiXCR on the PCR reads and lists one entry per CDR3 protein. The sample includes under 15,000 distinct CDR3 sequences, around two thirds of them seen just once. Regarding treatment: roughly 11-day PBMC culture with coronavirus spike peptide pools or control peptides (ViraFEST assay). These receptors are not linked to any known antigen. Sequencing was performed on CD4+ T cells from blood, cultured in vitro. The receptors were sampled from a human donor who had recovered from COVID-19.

DNA of the CDR3: TGTGCCAGCAGTCCGACAGGGCCGAACACCGGGGAGCTGTTTTTT. As protein: CASSPTGPNTGELFF. The genes are TRBV7-3 and TRBJ2-2, with 7 bases that match TRBD1. The V and J ends lost 6 bases and 0 bases, in that order; junction bases with no gene match: 4. The CDR3 has 15 amino acids. Germline CDR1 and CDR2: SGHTA and FQGTGA.

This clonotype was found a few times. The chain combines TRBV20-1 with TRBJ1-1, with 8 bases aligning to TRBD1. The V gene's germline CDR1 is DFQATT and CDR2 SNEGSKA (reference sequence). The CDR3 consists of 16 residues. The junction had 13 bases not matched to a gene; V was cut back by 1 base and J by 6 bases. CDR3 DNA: TGCAGTGCTAGAGGACAGGGGAAAGACATCCGACCTGAAGCTTTCTTT. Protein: CSARGQGKDIRPEAFF.

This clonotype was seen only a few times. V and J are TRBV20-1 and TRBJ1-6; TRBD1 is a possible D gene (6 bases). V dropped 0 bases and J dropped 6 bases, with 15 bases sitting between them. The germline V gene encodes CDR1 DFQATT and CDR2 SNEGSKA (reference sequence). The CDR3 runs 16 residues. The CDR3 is CSARERRDKFNSPLHF. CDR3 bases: TGCAGTGCTAGAGAGCGCCGGGACAAGTTTAATTCACCCCTCCACTTT.

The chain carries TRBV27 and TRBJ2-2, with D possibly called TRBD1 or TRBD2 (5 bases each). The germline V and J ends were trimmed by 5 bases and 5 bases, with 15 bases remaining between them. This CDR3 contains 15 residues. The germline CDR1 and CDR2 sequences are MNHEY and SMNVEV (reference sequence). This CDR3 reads CASSVWTGGTGELFF. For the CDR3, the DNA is TGTGCCAGCAGTGTTTGGACTGGGGGAACCGGGGAGCTGTTTTTT.

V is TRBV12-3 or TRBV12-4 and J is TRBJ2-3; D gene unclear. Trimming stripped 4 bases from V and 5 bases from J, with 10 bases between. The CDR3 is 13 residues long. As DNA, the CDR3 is TGTGCCAGCAGTTCGGGTTGGAAAGATACGCAGTATTTT. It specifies CASSSGWKDTQYF.

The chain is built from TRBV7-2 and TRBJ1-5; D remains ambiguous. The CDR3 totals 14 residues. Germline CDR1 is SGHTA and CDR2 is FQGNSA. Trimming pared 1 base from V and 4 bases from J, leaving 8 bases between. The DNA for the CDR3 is TGTGCCAGCAGCTTAGTAGGGAGGAATCAGCCCCAGCATTTT. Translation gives CASSLVGRNQPQHF. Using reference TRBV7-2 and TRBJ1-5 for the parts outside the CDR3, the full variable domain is GAGVSQSPSNKVTEKGKDVELRCDPISGHTALYWYRQSLGQGLEFLIYFQGNSAPDKSGLPSDRFSAERTGGSVSTLTIQRTQQEDSAVYLCASSLVGRNQPQHFGDGTRLSIL.

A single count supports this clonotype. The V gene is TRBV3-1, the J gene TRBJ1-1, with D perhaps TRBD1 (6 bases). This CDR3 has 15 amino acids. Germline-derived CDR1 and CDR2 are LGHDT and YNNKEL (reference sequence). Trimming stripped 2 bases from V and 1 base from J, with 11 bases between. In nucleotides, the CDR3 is TGTGCCAGCAGCCAAAGGACAGTTGGGAACACTGAAGCTTTCTTT. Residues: CASSQRTVGNTEAFF.

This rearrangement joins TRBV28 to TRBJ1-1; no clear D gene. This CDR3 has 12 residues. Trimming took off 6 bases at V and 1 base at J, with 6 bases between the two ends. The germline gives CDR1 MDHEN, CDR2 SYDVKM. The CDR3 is CASSHWNTEAFF. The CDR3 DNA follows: TGTGCCAGCAGCCATTGGAACACTGAAGCTTTCTTT.

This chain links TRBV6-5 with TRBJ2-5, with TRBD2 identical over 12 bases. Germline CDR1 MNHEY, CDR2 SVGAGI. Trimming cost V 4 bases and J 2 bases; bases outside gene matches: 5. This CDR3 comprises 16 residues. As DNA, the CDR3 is TGTGCCAGCAGTTTTACCGGGACTAGCGGGCAAGAGACCCAGTACTTC. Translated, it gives CASSFTGTSGQETQYF.

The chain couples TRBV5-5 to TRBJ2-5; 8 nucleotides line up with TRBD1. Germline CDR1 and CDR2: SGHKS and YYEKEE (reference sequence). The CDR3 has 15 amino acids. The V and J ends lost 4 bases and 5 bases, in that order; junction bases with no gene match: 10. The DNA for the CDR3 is TGTGCCAGCAGCCCATTGGACAGGGTTTACGAGACCCAGTACTTC. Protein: CASSPLDRVYETQYF.

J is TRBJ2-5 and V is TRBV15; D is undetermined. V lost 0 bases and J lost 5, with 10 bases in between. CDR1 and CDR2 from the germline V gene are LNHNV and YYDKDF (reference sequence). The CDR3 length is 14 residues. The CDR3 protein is CATSRDFSSETQYF. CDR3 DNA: TGTGCCACCAGCAGAGATTTCAGCTCGGAGACCCAGTACTTC.

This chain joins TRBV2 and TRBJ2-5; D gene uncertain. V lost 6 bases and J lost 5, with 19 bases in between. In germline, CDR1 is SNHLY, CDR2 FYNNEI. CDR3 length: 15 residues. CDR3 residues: CASRLVGMVMETQYF. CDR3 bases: TGTGCCAGCAGGTTGGTGGGGATGGTAATGGAGACCCAGTACTTC.

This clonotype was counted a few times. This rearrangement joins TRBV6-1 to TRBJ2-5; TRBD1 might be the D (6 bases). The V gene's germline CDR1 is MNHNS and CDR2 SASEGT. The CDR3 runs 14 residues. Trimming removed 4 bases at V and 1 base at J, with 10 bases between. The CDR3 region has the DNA TGTGCCAGCAGTGTAGGGGGTTCCCAAGAGACCCAGTACTTC. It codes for CASSVGGSQETQYF.

DNA of the CDR3: TGTGCCAGCTCCTCGCAGGGGGCATCAGGAAACACCATATATTTT. Its protein product is CASSSQGASGNTIYF. This chain links TRBV18 with TRBJ1-3, with 8 bases fitting TRBD1. The germline CDR1 and CDR2 sequences are KGHSH and LQKENI. This CDR3 has 15 residues. With 6 bases clipped from V and 4 bases from J, the junction kept 8 bases outside the gene matches.